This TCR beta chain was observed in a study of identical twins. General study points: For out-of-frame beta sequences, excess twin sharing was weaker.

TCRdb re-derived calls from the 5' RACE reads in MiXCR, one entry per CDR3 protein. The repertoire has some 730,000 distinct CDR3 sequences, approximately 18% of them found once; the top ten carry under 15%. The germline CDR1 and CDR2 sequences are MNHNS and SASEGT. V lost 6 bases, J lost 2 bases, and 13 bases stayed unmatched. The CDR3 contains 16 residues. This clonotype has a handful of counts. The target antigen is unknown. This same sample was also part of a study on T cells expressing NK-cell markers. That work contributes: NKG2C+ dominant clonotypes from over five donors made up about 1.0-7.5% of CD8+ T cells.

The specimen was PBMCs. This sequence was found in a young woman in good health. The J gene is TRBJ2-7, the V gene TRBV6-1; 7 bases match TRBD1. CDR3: CASSQRQTGVPYEQYF. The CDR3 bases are TGTGCCAGCAGCCAAAGACAAACAGGGGTCCCCTACGAGCAGTACTTC.